This TCR beta chain was found in a study of identical twins. After removal of 3 bases from V and 7 bases from J, the junction contained 11 bases not matched to a gene. The CDR3 contains 17 residues. Germline CDR1 SGHDN, CDR2 FVKESK. Points from the study as a whole: Compared with unrelated sharing, twin-shared out-of-frame alpha sequences had more low-probability sequences. Excess sharing between twins was weaker in beta out-of-frame sequences.

TCRdb reanalysed the 5' RACE reads using MiXCR and keeps one entry per CDR3 protein. Of 1.5 million to 2 million distinct CDR3 sequences in the sample, less than 35% were seen once. On this clonotype itself: The antigen remains unidentified.

Sequencing input: cord blood. The chain uses TRBV14 and TRBJ2-1; 11 nucleotides agree with TRBD2. The source is a newborn girl in good health. The CDR3 sequence: CASSHLYLTSGDNEQFF. CDR3 nucleotide sequence: TGTGCCAGCAGCCACCTATACCTGACTAGCGGGGATAATGAGCAGTTCTTC.